The 9 T cell receptor beta chains presented below share a single source sample, sequenced in a study of technical replicates of blood from a handful of donors. Libraries were prepared by immunoSEQ multiplex PCR; TCRdb keeps only in-frame clonotypes and omits some of them. The sample has fewer than 20,000 clones, around 87% seen once; the top ten hold about 12%. Sequences were obtained from PBMCs. The receptors derive from a human donor in good health.

J is TRBJ2-3 and V is TRBV11-2, with D maybe TRBD1 (6 bases). The germline V and J ends were trimmed by 5 bases and 6 bases, with 21 bases remaining between them. This CDR3 region has 16 residues. CDR1 SGHAT and CDR2 FQNNGV come from the germline V gene. The DNA for the CDR3 is TGTGCCAGCAGCCTAAGTTGGGCAGGGGATTTGGATACGCAGTATTTT. Translation gives CASSLSWAGDLDTQYF.

This clone has more than one count but fewer than ten. The chain uses TRBV6-4 and TRBJ2-1; 11 bases match TRBD2. This CDR3 comprises 16 residues. V was pared by 2 bases and J by 0 bases, with 0 bases of the junction left unmatched. The germline CDR1 and CDR2 sequences are MRHNA and SNTAGT. The CDR3 nucleotides are TGTGCCAGCAGTGACACTAGCGGGGGCTCCTACAATGAGCAGTTCTTC. It yields the protein CASSDTSGGSYNEQFF.

The chain couples TRBV30 to TRBJ2-5, with no clear D. V was cut by 0 bases and J by 1 base, with 6 bases left in between. The CDR3 loop spans 13 amino acids. The germline gives CDR1 GTSNPN, CDR2 SVGIG (reference sequence). The DNA of the CDR3 is TGTGCCTGGAGTGTAACGGGCCAAGAGACCCAGTACTTC. Translated: CAWSVTGQETQYF. Full variable domain (rest looked up from reference TRBV30 and TRBJ2-5): SQTIHQWPATLVQPVGSPLSLECTVEGTSNPNLYWYRQAAGRGLQLLFYSVGIGQISSEVPQNLSASRPQDRQFILSSKKLLLSDSGFYLCAWSVTGQETQYFGPGTRLLVL.

The chain links TRBV27 to TRBJ2-6; 12 bases are shared with TRBD2. Germline V lookup: CDR1 MNHEY, CDR2 SMNVEV (reference sequence). Trimming took 10 bases from V and 4 from J; bases not matched to a gene: 8. There are 16 residues in the CDR3. The CDR3 coding sequence is TGTGCCACCAGGACTAGCGGGGCCCCCGGGGCCAACGTCCTGACTTTC. Residues: CATRTSGAPGANVLTF.

The V gene is TRBV5-1, the J gene TRBJ2-5, with TRBD2 matching 9 bases. With V trimmed by 0 bases and J by 4 bases, 1 base remained unmatched. The CDR3 sequence is 14 residues long. CDR1 SGHRS and CDR2 YFSETQ come from the germline V gene. The DNA for the CDR3 is TGCGCCAGCAGCTTGGGGCGGGAGGGAGAGACCCAGTACTTC. Its protein product is CASSLGREGETQYF.

The V and J genes are TRBV11-2 and TRBJ1-3; 11 nucleotides align to TRBD1. Germline V gene lookup returns CDR1 SGHAT and CDR2 FQNNGV. This CDR3 comprises 14 residues. The junction had 5 bases not matched to a gene; V was cut back by 5 bases and J by 8 bases. In DNA, the CDR3 is TGTGCCAGCAGCCCTGGACAGGGGGCGCACACCATATATTTT. Translated: CASSPGQGAHTIYF.

This clone was observed a single time. This rearrangement joins TRBV7-8 to TRBJ1-1; 8 nucleotides align to TRBD1. V shed 2 bases, J shed 5 bases, and the junction held 1 base outside the gene matches. CDR1 SGHVS and CDR2 FQNEAQ come from the germline V gene. The length of the CDR3 is 13 residues. CDR3 residues: CASSLTGGTEAFF. DNA for the CDR3: TGTGCCAGCAGCTTAACAGGGGGGACTGAAGCTTTCTTT.

J is TRBJ2-1 and V is TRBV7-2; tentatively, D is TRBD2 (6 bases). V was cut by 2 bases and J by 5 bases, with 13 bases left in between. CDR3 length equals 15 residues. Germline V gene sequence: CDR1 SGHTA, CDR2 FQGNSA. The CDR3 is CASSLTTGAHNEQFF. The DNA of the CDR3 is TGTGCCAGCAGCTTAACGACGGGAGCCCACAATGAGCAGTTCTTC.

The chain couples TRBV10-1 to TRBJ2-7; unclear D gene. V was shortened by 0 bases and J by 6 bases, with 12 bases between the two germline ends. Germline V gene lookup returns CDR1 WNHNN and CDR2 SYGVQD (reference sequence). The CDR3 contains 14 residues. Here the CDR3 DNA reads TGCGCCAGCAGTGAGTCAACTCTCCAGCGCGAGCAGTACTTC. This encodes CASSESTLQREQYF.